Following are 10 T cell receptor beta chains from one sample sequenced in a study of CD8 T cells in ankylosing spondylitis. TCRdb re-derived calls from the 5' RACE reads in MiXCR, one entry per CDR3 protein. This sample has about 42,000 distinct CDR3 sequences, with 2.7% found just once. The sample was blood, either unsorted or a sorted T cell fraction (not recorded which). These receptor sequences come from a male donor with ankylosing spondylitis or in good health (not recorded which).

This clonotype was recorded many times. The chain combines TRBV9 with TRBJ2-7; D tentatively reads TRBD1 or TRBD2 (5 bases each). The CDR3 extends over 13 amino acids. V shed 4 bases and J shed 2 bases, with 10 bases lying between them. Per the germline V gene, CDR1 is SGDLS and CDR2 is YYNGEE. CDR3 region: CASSRGPTYEQYF. The DNA for the CDR3 is TGTGCCAGCAGCCGGGGCCCCACCTACGAGCAGTACTTC.

In this sample, this clonotype turned up many times. The genes are TRBV9 and TRBJ2-7; no clear D. CDR1 is SGDLS and CDR2 is YYNGEE in the germline V gene. V was trimmed by 1 base and J by 0 bases, leaving 5 bases between them. The CDR3 has 13 residues. CDR3 residues: CASSVMDSYEQYF. As DNA, the CDR3 is TGTGCCAGCAGCGTAATGGACTCCTACGAGCAGTACTTC.

This clonotype came up many times. The J gene is TRBJ2-7, the V gene TRBV9; 7 bases are a match to TRBD2. The CDR3 contains 15 residues. Germline loops: CDR1 SGDLS, CDR2 YYNGEE. V shed 0 bases and J 0 bases; nucleotides not matched to a gene: 3. Here the CDR3 DNA reads TGTGCCAGCAGCGTAGGGGGACTACTCTCCTACGAGCAGTACTTC. Its protein is CASSVGGLLSYEQYF. Using reference TRBV9 and TRBJ2-7 for the parts outside the CDR3, the full variable domain is DSGVTQTPKHLITATGQRVTLRCSPRSGDLSVYWYQQSLDQGLQFLIQYYNGEERAKGNILERFSAQQFPDLHSELNLSSLELGDSALYFCASSVGGLLSYEQYFGPGTRLTVT.

This clonotype was recorded many times. This chain connects TRBV9 to TRBJ2-1; no firm D call. The CDR3 sequence is 20 residues long. Per the germline V gene, CDR1 is SGDLS and CDR2 is YYNGEE. V gave up 0 bases and J gave up 2 bases, with 24 bases separating them. The CDR3 DNA sequence: TGTGCCAGCAGCGTAGGGTCCAGCCACGCCCGCAGTGAAACCTACAATGAGCAGTTCTTC. Protein sequence: CASSVGSSHARSETYNEQFF.

The chain has TRBV9 and TRBJ2-2; the D gene is possibly TRBD2 (5 bases). Germline V gene data show CDR1 as SGDLS and CDR2 as YYNGEE. Trimming removed 2 bases from V and 6 bases from J, with 14 bases in between. CDR3 length equals 15 residues. The CDR3, as DNA: TGTGCCAGCAGCGTCCAGACGGGGAGTTCCGGGGAGCTGTTTTTT. This codes for CASSVQTGSSGELFF.

This clonotype was detected many times. J is TRBJ2-7 and V is TRBV9; the D call may be TRBD1 or TRBD2 (5 bases each). V dropped 0 bases and J dropped 0 bases, with 10 bases sitting between them. In germline, CDR1 is SGDLS, CDR2 YYNGEE. This CDR3 is 15 amino acids long. The chain's CDR3 is CASSVAGTTSYEQYF. DNA for the CDR3: TGTGCCAGCAGCGTAGCGGGGACGACCTCCTACGAGCAGTACTTC.

This clonotype occurred many times. The genes are TRBV9 and TRBJ2-5; no clear D gene. The CDR3 loop spans 12 amino acids. Trimming left V 4 bases short and J 5 bases short, with 9 bases between. Germline V gene sequence: CDR1 SGDLS, CDR2 YYNGEE. This CDR3 is CASSFLGETQYF. The CDR3 DNA sequence: TGTGCCAGCAGCTTCCTAGGGGAGACCCAGTACTTC.

This clonotype was observed a few times. V and J are TRBV9 and TRBJ2-1, with 16 nucleotides matching TRBD2. The CDR3 contains 17 residues. The V gene end was trimmed by 4 bases and the J gene end by 4 bases; junction bases not matched to a gene: 5. Germline V gene lookup returns CDR1 SGDLS and CDR2 YYNGEE. The CDR3 here is CASSPGTSGRAYNEQFF. The DNA for the CDR3 is TGTGCCAGCAGCCCCGGGACTAGCGGGAGGGCTTACAATGAGCAGTTCTTC.

This clonotype was detected many times. This rearrangement joins TRBV9 to TRBJ2-3; TRBD2 might be the D (6 bases). Germline CDR1 SGDLS, CDR2 YYNGEE. The V end lost 0 bases, the J end lost 8 bases, and 16 bases lay between the germline ends. The CDR3 covers 15 residues. CDR3 coding DNA: TGTGCCAGCAGCGTAGGAGGGCGGGATGAATCTACGCAGTATTTT. The encoded protein is CASSVGGRDESTQYF.

This clonotype was detected many times. The chain joins TRBV9 to TRBJ2-2; 7 bases align to TRBD2. V dropped 0 bases and J dropped 4; count of bases not matched to a gene: 9. The length of the CDR3 is 17 residues. From germline, CDR1 is SGDLS and CDR2 YYNGEE. The CDR3 loop reads CASSVATIAGSTGELFF. The CDR3 region has the DNA TGTGCCAGCAGCGTAGCCACGATAGCGGGCAGCACCGGGGAGCTGTTTTTT.